Shown below are 21 T cell receptor beta chains from a single sample sequenced in a study of shared clonotypes between healthy human individuals. Measured with immunoSEQ multiplex PCR; TCRdb has only the in-frame clones, and not every one. Of under 750,000 clones listed, roughly 72% are singletons. Sequencing used memory CD4+ T cells sorted from blood. Subset defined: CD45RA-negative fraction. The receptor source for this set is a woman aged 25 to 39 in good health.

This clone was recorded once. The rearrangement uses TRBV11-2 and TRBJ2-3, with 9 bases aligning to TRBD2. CDR1 is SGHAT and CDR2 is FQNNGV in the germline V gene. With 5 bases clipped from V and 0 bases from J, the junction kept 9 bases outside the gene matches. This CDR3 is built from 17 residues. CDR3 DNA: TGTGCCAGCAGCCCCCGGGCTAGCGGGACTAGCACAGATACGCAGTATTTT. It specifies CASSPRASGTSTDTQYF.

V gene TRBV28 combines with J gene TRBJ2-7; TRBD1 is a possible D gene (5 bases). Germline CDR1 reads MDHEN; CDR2 reads SYDVKM. This CDR3 is built from 13 residues. V lost 10 bases to trimming and J lost 3 bases, with 16 bases between them. CDR3: CATTSGFSYEQYF. Here the CDR3 DNA reads TGTGCCACGACTTCAGGGTTCAGCTACGAGCAGTACTTC.

The CDR3 sequence: CASSEALPYGYTF. Here the CDR3 DNA reads TGTGCCAGCAGTGAGGCCTTGCCCTATGGCTACACCTTC. The chain has TRBV25-1 and TRBJ1-2; unclear D gene. Between the trimmed V and J ends, which lost 3 bases and 4 bases, there was a span of 9 bases. In germline, CDR1 is MGHDK, CDR2 SYGVNS. This CDR3 is built from 13 residues.

This clone came up once. This sequence joins TRBV19 and TRBJ2-1, with TRBD1 as a possible D gene (6 bases). Trimming pared 7 bases from V and 9 bases from J, leaving 19 bases between. Germline lookup yields CDR1 LNHDA and CDR2 SQIVND (reference sequence). This CDR3 region has 14 residues. For the CDR3, the DNA is TGTGCCAGTAATTTAGGGACAATCGGCGGTGAGCAGTTCTTC. Amino acids: CASNLGTIGGEQFF.

This clone was recorded many times. Different DNA sequences within this sample yield the same CDR3. The CDR3 region has the DNA TGTGCCAGCAGCTCTCAGGGGGCGCGCAATCAGCCCCAGCATTTT. Translating it yields CASSSQGARNQPQHF. J is TRBJ1-5 and V is TRBV28; 8 bases are shared with TRBD1. The junction had 6 bases not matched to a gene; V was cut back by 6 bases and J by 2 bases. The CDR3 extends over 15 amino acids. Germline V gene lookup returns CDR1 MDHEN and CDR2 SYDVKM.

In nucleotides, the CDR3 is TGTGCCAGCAGCCTAAGGGCTAGTCCCAATTTCGAGCAGTACTTC. The encoded protein is CASSLRASPNFEQYF. This rearrangement joins TRBV27 to TRBJ2-7; D gene unclear. V shed 6 bases and J shed 6 bases, with 21 bases lying between them. The CDR3 sequence is 15 residues long. CDR1 is MNHEY and CDR2 is SMNVEV in the germline V gene (reference sequence).

This chain joins TRBV5-4 and TRBJ2-7, with 7 positions matching TRBD2. The CDR3 sequence is 14 residues long. CDR1 and CDR2 from the germline V gene are SGHNT and YYREEE (reference sequence). After removal of 4 bases from V and 0 bases from J, the junction contained 4 bases not matched to a gene. The CDR3 DNA reads as TGTGCCAGCAGCCTCAGCGGGATCTCCTACGAGCAGTACTTC. This codes for CASSLSGISYEQYF.

CDR3 DNA sequence: TGTGCCTGGAGTACAAGACAGGGACCCATCGAGCAGTACTTC. As protein: CAWSTRQGPIEQYF. The chain links TRBV30 to TRBJ2-7, with 7 bases that match TRBD1. CDR1 is GTSNPN and CDR2 is SVGIG in the germline V gene (reference sequence). V lost 2 bases and J lost 6; bases outside the gene matches: 10. The CDR3 has 14 residues.

This clone was observed once. The V call is TRBV7-9, the J call TRBJ2-3; D is undetermined. Germline assignment: CDR1 SEHNR and CDR2 FQNEAQ (reference sequence). CDR3 length equals 15 residues. The germline V and J ends were trimmed by 2 bases and 1 base, with 10 bases remaining between them. The CDR3 spells CASSLRPHGTDTQYF. Written as DNA, the CDR3 is TGTGCCAGCAGCTTACGGCCCCATGGCACAGATACGCAGTATTTT.

The chain is built from TRBV5-1 and TRBJ2-1; 14 nucleotides line up with TRBD2. Germline trimming cut 2 bases from V and 0 bases from J; bases unmatched to any gene: 4. This CDR3 is built from 18 residues. Germline V lookup: CDR1 SGHRS, CDR2 YFSETQ. CDR3 nucleotides: TGCGCCAGCAGCTTTCCGGGGACTAGCGGGAGCTCCTACAATGAGCAGTTCTTC. Residues: CASSFPGTSGSSYNEQFF.

With respect to this clone: This CDR3 is also generated by other DNA sequences in the sample. The chain combines TRBV4-1 with TRBJ2-1; 8 positions match TRBD2. The CDR3 contains 17 residues. Trimming removed 3 bases from V and 7 bases from J; junction bases left unmatched: 14. Germline lookup yields CDR1 MGHRA and CDR2 YSYEKL. The CDR3, as DNA: TGCGCCAGCAGCCAGGACCAGCTAGCGGGTGGTCGTAATGAGCAGTTCTTC. This translates into CASSQDQLAGGRNEQFF.

J is TRBJ2-1 and V is TRBV18; TRBD2 matches at 8 bases. Germline trimming cut 3 bases from V and 8 bases from J; bases unmatched to any gene: 6. This CDR3 has 14 residues. Germline V CDR1 and CDR2: KGHSH, LQKENI. The DNA for the CDR3 is TGTGCCAGCTCACCCATGGCGGGAGGAGATGAGCAGTTCTTC. This codes for CASSPMAGGDEQFF.

This clone appeared a single time. This chain links TRBV19 with TRBJ1-2; TRBD1 is a possible D gene (5 bases). The CDR3 covers 13 residues. Trimming left V 2 bases short and J 3 bases short, with 7 bases between. In germline, CDR1 is LNHDA, CDR2 SQIVND (reference sequence). Here the CDR3 reads CASSIQGYYGYTF. CDR3 sequence (DNA): TGTGCCAGTAGTATACAGGGATACTATGGCTACACCTTC.

This chain links TRBV5-1 with TRBJ1-2, with TRBD1 identical over 7 bases. Germline V gene sequence: CDR1 SGHRS, CDR2 YFSETQ. This CDR3 spans 14 amino acids. V shed 3 bases, J shed 3 bases, and the junction held 5 bases outside the gene matches. CDR3 region: CASSSTGLDYGYTF. The DNA for the CDR3 is TGCGCCAGCAGCTCGACAGGGCTTGACTATGGCTACACCTTC.

The V call is TRBV19, the J call TRBJ1-1; D remains ambiguous. Germline loops: CDR1 LNHDA, CDR2 SQIVND (reference sequence). The ends were cut back, 7 bases at V and 5 bases at J, with 17 bases in the middle. The CDR3 loop spans 14 amino acids. The CDR3 nucleotides read TGTGCCAGTACTTCCCGAGAAGGGAGAACTGAAGCTTTCTTT. As protein: CASTSREGRTEAFF.

The rearrangement joins TRBV19 to TRBJ2-5; 9 nucleotides align to TRBD1. The CDR3 is 17 amino acids. The junction had 19 bases not matched to a gene; V was cut back by 10 bases and J by 4 bases. Germline CDR1 and CDR2: LNHDA and SQIVND (reference sequence). CDR3 bases: TGTGCCACCGCCTCAAACAGGGGGCCCGTGGTTCGAGAGACCCAGTACTTC. Its protein product is CATASNRGPVVRETQYF.

CDR3 bases: TGTGCCAGTAGTATGAAAGGGAACGGGGTATTTACCGGGGAGCTGTTTTTT. Translation: CASSMKGNGVFTGELFF. This chain connects TRBV19 to TRBJ2-2; the D gene is possibly TRBD2 (5 bases). CDR1 LNHDA and CDR2 SQIVND come from the germline V gene (reference sequence). The CDR3 totals 17 residues. Trimming left V 3 bases short and J 5 bases short, with 19 bases between.

The rearrangement joins TRBV18 to TRBJ1-4; D is unclear. Germline loops: CDR1 KGHSH, CDR2 LQKENI. The germline V and J ends were trimmed by 3 bases and 5 bases, with 10 bases remaining between them. This CDR3 region has 14 residues. The CDR3 loop reads CASSPGILNEKLFF. The CDR3 DNA reads TGTGCCAGCTCACCGGGCATCTTAAATGAAAAACTGTTTTTT. Full variable domain (missing parts from reference TRBV18 and TRBJ1-4): NAGVMQNPRHLVRRRGQEARLRCSPMKGHSHVYWYRQLPEEGLKFMVYLQKENIIDESGMPKERFSAEFPKEGPSILRIQQVVRGDSAAYFCASSPGILNEKLFFGSGTQLSVL.

This clone was seen only a few times. This chain uses TRBV10-1 with TRBJ2-1; maybe TRBD2 (5 bases). CDR1 is WNHNN, CDR2 SYGVQD, per germline (reference sequence). The CDR3 contains 14 residues. V was pared by 0 bases and J by 2 bases, with 5 bases between. The CDR3 DNA follows: TGCGCCAGCAGTGAGTCCGGGACCTACAATGAGCAGTTCTTC. Protein product: CASSESGTYNEQFF.

The V gene is TRBV28, the J gene TRBJ1-4; 8 bases line up with TRBD1. The CDR3 has 16 amino acids. Looked up from germline, CDR1 is MDHEN and CDR2 is SYDVKM. The J segment lost 8 bases and the V segment lost 5 bases, leaving 13 bases of the junction unmatched. The CDR3 DNA reads as TGTGCCAGCAGTACTAACCCCGGGACAGGAAAAGAAAAACTGTTTTTT. Translated, it gives CASSTNPGTGKEKLFF.

Here the CDR3 DNA reads TGTGCCAGCAGTGACGGCGGGGTTTCCTACGAGCAGTACTTC. This codes for CASSDGGVSYEQYF. The J gene is TRBJ2-7, the V gene TRBV6-1; D is perhaps TRBD2 (6 bases). V was trimmed by 3 bases and J by 1 base, leaving 10 bases between them. The length of the CDR3 is 14 residues. Germline CDR1 and CDR2: MNHNS and SASEGT.